The clone carrying this T cell receptor beta chain appeared a few times. No antigen is known for it. Germline V lookup: CDR1 SNHLY, CDR2 FYNNEI. The CDR3 has 13 residues. PCR was performed a second time for 7 to 11 cycles using a sample-barcoded 5' primer and a J-beta primer mix. The template-switch adaptor was a 5' adaptor with 12 random nucleotides. It tagged each cDNA molecule. TCRdb analysed the 5' RACE reads with MiXCR anew, one entry per CDR3 protein. The repertoire includes fewer than 900,000 distinct CDR3 sequences, roughly 41% of them detected once, and 20% sits in the top ten. These data belong to a study of blood T cells in healthy people across ages. Overall study findings and caveats: In long-lived donors, naive CD4+ cell counts and diversity exceeded those of aged donors. Possibly confounding the expanded clonotype changes was the fact that donor CMV status was unknown.

The chain uses TRBV2 and TRBJ2-4; D is undetermined. The end of the DNA is better explained by TRBJ2-7, so the J call may be wrong. The receptor comes from a woman aged 60-75 years in good health. Sequenced material: blood. The CDR3 nucleotides read TGTGCCAGCAGTGCCGTCCTGGATTACGAGCAGTACTTC. Encoded protein: CASSAVLDYEQYF.